The T cell receptor beta chain described here comes from a study of long-term antiretroviral therapy in people with HIV. It was version v3.0 of the immunoSEQ assay that was run at survey level. The method was immunoSEQ multiplex PCR; TCRdb's version includes in-frame clones alone and lacks a portion of them. The sample includes tens of thousands of clones, around 93% of them seen just once. The V and J ends lost 0 bases and 3 bases respectively, with 13 bases between them. This CDR3 spans 16 amino acids. Germline V gene data show CDR1 as SGDLS and CDR2 as YYNGEE. The sequenced sample was unsorted PBMCs, obtained roughly 9.4 years after starting antiretroviral therapy. The clonotype was recovered from a man aged 25-45 years with HIV. The chain couples TRBV9 to TRBJ1-3, with a possible D match to TRBD1 (5 bases). CDR3 loop: CASSVDVGGGGNTIYF. DNA for the CDR3: TGTGCCAGCAGCGTAGACGTCGGGGGAGGTGGAAACACCATATATTTT. Together with reference TRBV9 and TRBJ1-3, the CDR3 gives the full variable domain: DSGVTQTPKHLITATGQRVTLRCSPRSGDLSVYWYQQSLDQGLQFLIQYYNGEERAKGNILERFSAQQFPDLHSELNLSSLELGDSALYFCASSVDVGGGGNTIYFGEGSWLTVV.